These 23 T cell receptor beta chains share one sample of origin, sequenced in a study of read filtering for tumor transcriptome and immune sequencing. This library used approximately 0.4 ug RNA and molecular barcoded adaptors spanning alpha/delta and beta/gamma chains. MiXCR, applied by TCRdb to the reads, yields one record per CDR3 protein. The sample carries 39,000 or so distinct CDR3 sequences, 13% recorded once. The sequencing input was a population of CD138-negative cells sorted from bone marrow. These receptors were taken from a donor over 35 with multiple myeloma.

The chain has TRBV5-4 and TRBJ2-1; 8 bases fit TRBD2. Germline V gene sequence: CDR1 SGHNT, CDR2 YYREEE (reference sequence). V shed 6 bases and J 8 bases; nucleotides not matched to a gene: 10. This CDR3 is 14 amino acids long. The CDR3 region is CASTEAGVSYEQFF. The CDR3 DNA reads as TGTGCCAGCACAGAAGCGGGAGTAAGCTATGAGCAGTTCTTC.

This clonotype was picked up many times. The gene calls are TRBV30 and TRBJ1-1; the match to TRBD1 covers 9 bases. V lost 5 bases to trimming and J lost 4 bases; unmatched junction nucleotides: 8. The germline CDR1 and CDR2 sequences are GTSNPN and SVGIG (reference sequence). The CDR3 contains 14 residues. CDR3: CAWGTSTGGTEAFF. For the CDR3, the DNA is TGTGCCTGGGGGACTTCGACAGGGGGCACTGAAGCTTTCTTT.

This clonotype has ten or more counts. The chain carries TRBV28 and TRBJ2-3; a weak D match, TRBD2 (5 bases). The germline V and J ends were trimmed by 6 bases and 6 bases, with 10 bases remaining between them. This CDR3 comprises 12 residues. Germline values: CDR1 MDHEN, CDR2 SYDVKM. The CDR3 nucleotides are TGTGCCAGCAGCTCGGGAAGGGATACGCAGTATTTT. It encodes CASSSGRDTQYF.

This clonotype was counted a single time. The gene calls are TRBV15 and TRBJ2-1; the match to TRBD2 covers 7 bases. The V gene's germline CDR1 is LNHNV and CDR2 YYDKDF (reference sequence). This CDR3 contains 14 residues. V was pared by 10 bases and J by 3 bases, with 9 bases of the junction left unmatched. The CDR3 DNA reads as TGTGCCAGCCGGGAGCGGGATCTCTACAATGAGCAGTTCTTC. This codes for CASRERDLYNEQFF.

The V gene is TRBV29-1, the J gene TRBJ1-1; D possibly corresponds to TRBD1 (5 bases). V was cut by 6 bases and J by 3 bases, with 14 bases left in between. The CDR3 has 13 amino acids. The V gene's germline CDR1 is SQVTM and CDR2 ANQGSEA. The DNA for the CDR3 is TGCAGCGTCGCATACGACAGAGACACTGAAGCTTTCTTT. Translating it yields CSVAYDRDTEAFF.

Concerning this clonotype: This could be a read error, since a much larger clone is one nucleotide away. This CDR3 is CASSVRTSPTGELFF. As DNA, the CDR3 is TGCGCCAGCAGCGTTAGGACTAGCCCCACCGGGGAGCTGTTTTTT. The chain couples TRBV5-1 to TRBJ2-2; 8 bases agree with TRBD2. CDR1 is SGHRS and CDR2 is YFSETQ in the germline V gene. V shed 4 bases and J 4 bases; nucleotides not matched to a gene: 6. This CDR3 comprises 15 residues.

This clonotype was observed many times. The chain employs TRBV7-8 and TRBJ2-1, with a possible D match to TRBD2 (7 bases). The CDR3 is made up of 16 amino acids. V lost 5 bases and J 3 bases, leaving 17 bases between the germline ends. Looked up from germline, CDR1 is SGHVS and CDR2 is FQNEAQ. The CDR3 here is CASSPRGGAFYNEQFF. Written as DNA, the CDR3 is TGTGCCAGCAGCCCCCGAGGGGGGGCTTTCTACAATGAGCAGTTCTTC. Full variable domain (missing parts from reference TRBV7-8 and TRBJ2-1): GAGVSQSPRYKVAKRGQDVALRCDPISGHVSLFWYQQALGQGPEFLTYFQNEAQLDKSGLPSDRFFAERPEGSVSTLKIQRTQQEDSAVYLCASSPRGGAFYNEQFFGPGTRLTVL.

In this sample, this clonotype turned up many times. This chain connects TRBV15 to TRBJ2-2; the D gene is possibly TRBD1 (7 bases). The CDR3 is 14 amino acids. Germline values: CDR1 LNHNV, CDR2 YYDKDF (reference sequence). Trimming pared 3 bases from V and 7 bases from J, leaving 12 bases between. The CDR3 nucleotides read TGTGCCACCAGCAGGGCAGGGGGGAGCGGGGAGCTGTTTTTT. This gives the protein CATSRAGGSGELFF.

This clonotype was picked up a small number of times. This chain links TRBV4-1 with TRBJ2-7; the D is unclear. V was trimmed by 1 base and J by 3 bases, leaving 13 bases between them. The CDR3 is 15 residues long. Germline V CDR1 and CDR2: MGHRA, YSYEKL. CDR3 loop: CASSQVKSMDYEQYF. CDR3 DNA: TGCGCCAGCAGCCAAGTTAAGTCAATGGACTACGAGCAGTACTTC.

This clonotype showed up many times. The chain carries TRBV29-1 and TRBJ2-3; 11 bases agree with TRBD1. The germline CDR1 and CDR2 sequences are SQVTM and ANQGSEA. The CDR3 has 17 residues. J was trimmed by 2 bases and V by 1 base; bases with no gene match: 8. The CDR3 loop is CSVEAGTGGFITDTQYF. DNA for the CDR3: TGCAGCGTTGAAGCCGGGACAGGGGGATTCATCACAGATACGCAGTATTTT.

This clonotype was found many times. This chain links TRBV20-1 with TRBJ2-1; maybe TRBD2 (6 bases). Germline assignment: CDR1 DFQATT and CDR2 SNEGSKA (reference sequence). The CDR3 has 12 amino acids. CDR3 coding DNA: TGCAGCCTCCCGGGACTGCACAATGAGCAGTTCTTC. Protein: CSLPGLHNEQFF.

Concerning this clonotype itself: Compared with germline, one end of the junction differs, possibly owing to a read error. The V call is TRBV5-1, the J call TRBJ2-3; no clear D gene. This CDR3 has 12 amino acids. Germline CDR1 SGHRS, CDR2 YFSETQ. The chain's CDR3 is CVSSPTSDSQYF. The DNA for the CDR3 is TGCGTCAGCAGCCCAACGTCAGATTCGCAGTATTTT.

This clonotype was counted ten times or more. The V and J genes are TRBV20-1 and TRBJ1-4, with 8 nucleotides matching TRBD1. Germline V gives CDR1 DFQATT, CDR2 SNEGSKA (reference sequence). The CDR3 sequence is 14 residues long. Germline trimming cut 5 bases from V and 6 bases from J; bases unmatched to any gene: 8. Here the CDR3 DNA reads TGCAGTGCTTCCCCGGGACAGGCGGATGAAAAACTGTTTTTT. It specifies CSASPGQADEKLFF.

There are many counts of this clonotype. The chain combines TRBV20-1 with TRBJ2-1; 14 nucleotides align to TRBD2. Germline CDR1 reads DFQATT; CDR2 reads SNEGSKA (reference sequence). V dropped 4 bases and J dropped 4; count of bases not matched to a gene: 15. The CDR3 spans 19 residues. The CDR3 here is CSAKPPLQTSGRGYNEQFF. The DNA of the CDR3 is TGCAGTGCTAAGCCCCCTCTACAGACTAGCGGGAGGGGGTACAATGAGCAGTTCTTC.

The chain carries TRBV6-2 or TRBV6-3 and TRBJ2-2; 12 nucleotides agree with TRBD2. CDR1 is MNHEY and CDR2 is SVGEGT in the germline V gene. The CDR3 is 17 residues long. V trimming: 2 bases; J trimming: 0 bases; junction bases outside the gene matches: 1. The CDR3 DNA sequence: TGTGCCAGCAGTTACCCTAGCGGGAGGGCGAACACCGGGGAGCTGTTTTTT. Its translation: CASSYPSGRANTGELFF.

This clonotype showed up just a few times. A far more abundant clone sits one base away, making this likely a read error. The J gene is TRBJ2-7, the V gene TRBV4-2; 10 nucleotides match TRBD1. The CDR3 runs 15 residues. In germline, CDR1 is LGHNA, CDR2 YNFKEQ. The CDR3 region is CASSSGTGDSNEQYF. CDR3 DNA: TGCGCCAGTTCCTCCGGGACAGGGGATTCTAACGAGCAGTACTTC.

Ten or more counts support this clonotype. One end of the junction is discordant with germline, which a read error may explain. The chain has TRBV7-7 and TRBJ2-3, with 9 bases identical to TRBD1. The CDR3 totals 15 residues. Germline V gene sequence: CDR1 SSHAT, CDR2 FNYEAQ (reference sequence). CDR3 region: CASSLRTGGTDTQYF. CDR3 DNA: TGTGCTAGCAGCCTTAGGACAGGGGGCACAGATACGCAGTATTTT.

In regard to this clonotype: At one end, the junction sequence differs from germline, possibly due to a read error. The chain recombines TRBV7-6 with TRBJ2-2; D may be TRBD2 (5 bases). The germline V gene encodes CDR1 SGHVS and CDR2 FNYEAQ. The CDR3 covers 13 residues. The CDR3, as DNA: TGTGCCAGCAGCATAGAGTGGACCGGGGAGCTGTTTTTC. Translating gives CASSIEWTGELFF.

Note on this clonotype: Possible read error: a much larger clone is one base away. This chain uses TRBV4-3 with TRBJ2-1; D gene unclear. CDR3 length: 14 amino acids. Between the trimmed V and J ends, which lost 3 bases and 9 bases, there was a span of 15 bases. Germline-derived CDR1 and CDR2 are LGHNA and YSLEER. Here the CDR3 DNA reads TGCGCCAGCAGCCAGGTCCCCGTCACCAGTGAGCAGTTCTTC. Protein product: CASSQVPVTSEQFF.

This clonotype occurred many times. V usage is TRBV29-1 and J usage is TRBJ1-5; no clear D. The CDR3 has 12 amino acids. Trimming took 5 bases from V and 0 from J, leaving 5 bases between them. Germline values: CDR1 SQVTM, CDR2 ANQGSEA. CDR3 residues: CSVRNSNQPQHF. CDR3 nucleotides: TGCAGCGTTAGAAATAGCAATCAGCCCCAGCATTTT. Based on the CDR3 plus reference TRBV29-1 and TRBJ1-5, the full variable domain is SAVISQKPSRDICQRGTSLTIQCQVDSQVTMMFWYRQQPGQSLTLIATANQGSEATYESGFVIDKFPISRPNLTFSTLTVSNMSPEDSSIYLCSVRNSNQPQHFGDGTRLSIL.

This clonotype was observed at least ten times. The rearrangement uses TRBV20-1 and TRBJ1-4; a weak D match, TRBD1 (5 bases). There are 20 residues in the CDR3. The ends were cut back, 0 bases at V and 5 bases at J, with 28 bases in the middle. The germline CDR1 and CDR2 sequences are DFQATT and SNEGSKA (reference sequence). The CDR3 DNA is TGCAGTGCTAGAGACATGACGGGACCCCGCAGCCTAAGTGACAATGAAAAACTGTTTTTT. This gives the protein CSARDMTGPRSLSDNEKLFF.

As concerns this clonotype: This may arise from a read error, as a much more abundant clone is one base away. The rearrangement joins TRBV19 to TRBJ2-7, with D possibly being TRBD1 or TRBD2 (5 bases each). CDR3 length equals 14 residues. The V gene lost 5 bases and the J gene lost 3 bases, with 14 bases spanning the gap. Germline lookup yields CDR1 LNHDA and CDR2 SQIVND (reference sequence). The DNA of the CDR3 is TGTGCCAGTAGTCTCAGACAGAGCGGCTACGAGCAGTACTTC. Protein sequence: CASSLRQSGYEQYF.

This clonotype was observed at least ten times. This chain links TRBV5-1 with TRBJ2-1; possible D gene TRBD2, 5 bases. V shed 0 bases and J shed 0 bases, with 10 bases lying between them. Germline V gene sequence: CDR1 SGHRS, CDR2 YFSETQ. This CDR3 has 16 residues. The CDR3, as DNA: TGCGCCAGCAGCTTGGCCGCGGGCTTCTCCTACAATGAGCAGTTCTTC. It yields the protein CASSLAAGFSYNEQFF.